Below are 2 T cell receptor beta chains sequenced from a single sample in a study of cytomegalovirus exposure and HLA in healthy donors. Primers: 60 Vbeta forward and 13 Jbeta reverse. Sequencing used immunoSEQ multiplex PCR; TCRdb keeps in-frame clones, though not all of them. The sample carries 65,000 to 90,000 clones, roughly 75% recorded once. What was sequenced was PBMCs. The receptors shown here come from a man in his fifties or sixties in good health and CMV-seronegative.

The chain joins TRBV6-1 to TRBJ1-5; the match to TRBD1 covers 10 bases. This CDR3 region has 14 residues. CDR1 and CDR2 (germline): MNHNS, SASEGT. V gave up 6 bases and J gave up 7 bases; unmatched junction bases: 6. The CDR3 loop is CASSDRGLRQPQHF. CDR3 in DNA: TGTGCCAGCAGCGACAGGGGGCTGAGGCAGCCCCAGCATTTT.

V and J are TRBV19 and TRBJ2-1, with 9 bases identical to TRBD1. Germline V gives CDR1 LNHDA, CDR2 SQIVND (reference sequence). The CDR3 totals 14 residues. J lost 8 bases, V lost 1 base, and 3 bases had no gene match. CDR3 protein: CASSIGTGVHEQFF. The DNA of the CDR3 is TGTGCCAGTAGTATAGGGACAGGGGTACATGAGCAGTTCTTC.